The 23 T cell receptor beta chains given below trace back to one sample, sequenced in a study of PD-1 blockade in classical Hodgkin lymphoma. Time point denoted: newly diagnosed, previously untreated cHL patient sample. Assay: immunoSEQ multiplex PCR; the TCRdb copy retains only in-frame clones and omits some. This repertoire shows 30,000 to 35,000 clones, 94% found once; its top ten account for around 2%. Sequenced sample: peripheral blood mononuclear cells (PBMCs). The receptors were gathered from a human donor with classical Hodgkin lymphoma.

The chain is built from TRBV5-4 and TRBJ2-3, with D tentatively TRBD2 (5 bases). The CDR3 runs 15 residues. Trimming took off 4 bases at V and 2 bases at J, with 14 bases between the two ends. Germline V CDR1 and CDR2: SGHNT, YYREEE (reference sequence). The CDR3 protein is CASSRLTGITDTQYF. CDR3 nucleotides: TGTGCCAGCAGCCGCTTGACGGGGATCACAGATACGCAGTATTTT.

This clone was found a few times. V and J are TRBV4-2 and TRBJ1-6, with 9 bases that match TRBD1. Germline CDR1 LGHNA, CDR2 YNFKEQ. The CDR3 totals 15 residues. The ends lost 0 bases at V and 14 bases at J; junction bases unmatched: 8. CDR3 bases: TGTGCCAGCAGCCAAGATTCCGGACAGGGGTACGCCCTCCACTTT. As protein: CASSQDSGQGYALHF.

This chain links TRBV27 with TRBJ2-3, with D unclear. CDR1 MNHEY and CDR2 SMNVEV come from the germline V gene (reference sequence). V lost 2 bases to trimming and J lost 1 base, with 10 bases between them. The CDR3 loop spans 15 amino acids. CDR3: CASSLVGQGTDTQYF. Written as DNA, the CDR3 is TGTGCCAGCAGTTTAGTAGGTCAGGGCACAGATACGCAGTATTTT.

This clone was picked up one time. The chain employs TRBV11-1 and TRBJ2-1; no definite D call. This CDR3 spans 15 amino acids. Between the trimmed V and J ends, which lost 1 base and 8 bases, there was a span of 15 bases. Germline loops: CDR1 SGHAT, CDR2 FQDESV (reference sequence). This CDR3 reads CASSLEPGAPYEQFF. The CDR3 region has the DNA TGTGCCAGCAGCTTAGAGCCCGGAGCGCCCTATGAGCAGTTCTTC.

This clone was seen a handful of times. The chain employs TRBV7-8 and TRBJ1-6; D is uncertain. V was trimmed by 1 base and J by 12 bases, leaving 4 bases between them. The germline CDR1 and CDR2 sequences are SGHVS and FQNEAQ. The CDR3 totals 11 residues. CDR3 region: CASSLEGPLHF. DNA of the CDR3: TGTGCCAGCAGCTTAGAGGGACCCCTCCACTTT. The full variable domain, rest sourced from reference TRBV7-8 and TRBJ1-6, is GAGVSQSPRYKVAKRGQDVALRCDPISGHVSLFWYQQALGQGPEFLTYFQNEAQLDKSGLPSDRFFAERPEGSVSTLKIQRTQQEDSAVYLCASSLEGPLHFGNGTRLTVT.

The chain uses TRBV7-9 and TRBJ1-4, with D tentatively TRBD1 (5 bases). V was pared by 5 bases and J by 2 bases, with 9 bases between. The CDR3 has 14 residues. Germline loops: CDR1 SEHNR, CDR2 FQNEAQ (reference sequence). In DNA, the CDR3 is TGTGCCAGCAGCGTACCAGGGACTAATGAAAAACTGTTTTTT. It yields the protein CASSVPGTNEKLFF. Using reference TRBV7-9 and TRBJ1-4 for the parts outside the CDR3, the full variable domain is DTGVSQNPRHKITKRGQNVTFRCDPISEHNRLYWYRQTLGQGPEFLTYFQNEAQLEKSRLLSDRFSAERPKGSFSTLEIQRTEQGDSAMYLCASSVPGTNEKLFFGSGTQLSVL.

The DNA of the CDR3 is TGTGCCACCAGCAGGGCCCTGACGGAGACCCAGTACTTC. Protein sequence: CATSRALTETQYF. This chain connects TRBV15 to TRBJ2-5; D gene ambiguous. The CDR3 is made up of 13 amino acids. Trimming removed 3 bases from V and 5 bases from J, with 10 bases in between. The germline gives CDR1 LNHNV, CDR2 YYDKDF (reference sequence).

The chain combines TRBV5-1 with TRBJ2-1, with D perhaps given as TRBD1 or TRBD2 (5 bases each). Deletions cut 1 base from V and 3 bases from J, with 8 bases between. Germline CDR1 SGHRS, CDR2 YFSETQ. The CDR3 extends over 14 amino acids. This chain's CDR3 is CASSLTGLYNEQFF. CDR3 coding DNA: TGCGCCAGCAGCTTGACAGGACTCTACAATGAGCAGTTCTTC.

The chain carries TRBV15 and TRBJ1-2; perhaps TRBD1 as D (6 bases). This CDR3 has 14 amino acids. CDR1 and CDR2 from the germline V gene are LNHNV and YYDKDF (reference sequence). The V and J ends lost 5 bases and 3 bases respectively, with 13 bases between them. The CDR3, as DNA: TGTGCCACCAGCCCAGAGGGGGGTTACTATGGCTACACCTTC. Amino acid sequence: CATSPEGGYYGYTF. The whole variable domain, filled in from reference TRBV15 and TRBJ1-2, reads DAMVIQNPRYQVTQFGKPVTLSCSQTLNHNVMYWYQQKSSQAPKLLFHYYDKDFNNEADTPDNFQSRRPNTSFCFLDIRSPGLGDTAMYLCATSPEGGYYGYTFGSGTRLTVV.

The rearrangement uses TRBV5-8 and TRBJ2-5; D uncertain. The CDR3 is 13 amino acids. V was pared by 0 bases and J by 8 bases, with 11 bases between. Germline CDR1 reads SGHTS; CDR2 reads YDEGEE. CDR3 region: CASSLGRWGTQYF. In DNA, the CDR3 is TGTGCCAGCAGCTTGGGGCGGTGGGGAACCCAGTACTTC.

This clone was observed once. J is TRBJ2-7 and V is TRBV4-1; D is perhaps TRBD1 (5 bases). The CDR3 runs 12 residues. Germline loops: CDR1 MGHRA, CDR2 YSYEKL. V was trimmed by 4 bases and J by 6 bases, leaving 10 bases between them. The CDR3 bases are TGCGCCAGCAGCCCCACAGGTCGCGAGCAGTACTTC. Protein: CASSPTGREQYF.

The CDR3 reads CASSEGPEGGGYTF. The CDR3 nucleotides are TGCGCCAGCAGCGAGGGCCCTGAAGGTGGTGGCTACACCTTC. This chain links TRBV5-1 with TRBJ1-2; no clear D. V was pared by 4 bases and J by 7 bases, with 17 bases between. The CDR3 has 14 amino acids. Germline V gene data show CDR1 as SGHRS and CDR2 as YFSETQ.

The chain is built from TRBV5-1 and TRBJ2-2; D call uncertain. The V end lost 0 bases, the J end lost 4 bases, and 13 bases lay between the germline ends. Per germline, CDR1 SGHRS and CDR2 YFSETQ. This CDR3 has 16 amino acids. The CDR3 reads CASSLAVQLGTGELFF. The DNA for the CDR3 is TGCGCCAGCAGCTTGGCCGTACAGCTCGGCACCGGGGAGCTGTTTTTT.

The rearrangement links TRBV28 to TRBJ2-7; tentative D call: TRBD2 (6 bases). This CDR3 is 15 amino acids long. Trimming removed 3 bases at V and 0 bases at J, with 12 bases between. Germline values: CDR1 MDHEN, CDR2 SYDVKM. The CDR3 DNA reads TGTGCCAGCAGTTTGGCGGGGACCGCCTCCTACGAGCAGTACTTC. Its protein product is CASSLAGTASYEQYF.

CDR3 coding DNA: TGTGCCAGTAGTCTGGGGGGCTCGGAGACCCAGTACTTC. Amino acid sequence: CASSLGGSETQYF. The gene calls are TRBV19 and TRBJ2-5; D could derive from TRBD1 or TRBD2 (6 bases each). Germline V gene lookup returns CDR1 LNHDA and CDR2 SQIVND (reference sequence). V shed 5 bases and J shed 5 bases, with 12 bases lying between them. The CDR3 is 13 residues long.

This chain uses TRBV7-2 with TRBJ2-7, with 9 bases that match TRBD2. The CDR3 is made up of 17 amino acids. The V gene's germline CDR1 is SGHTA and CDR2 FQGNSA. Trimming at V came to 2 bases and at J to 3 bases, leaving 11 bases not matched to a gene. CDR3 protein: CASSLRVAGAPSYEQYF. DNA of the CDR3: TGTGCCAGCAGCTTACGGGTAGCGGGAGCCCCTAGCTACGAGCAGTACTTC.

This clone was counted a few times. The chain links TRBV28 to TRBJ1-2; D is possibly TRBD1 (5 bases). The CDR3 covers 13 residues. V shed 7 bases and J shed 4 bases, with 13 bases lying between them. Germline loops: CDR1 MDHEN, CDR2 SYDVKM. This chain's CDR3 is CASTSTVGYGYTF. The CDR3 DNA sequence: TGTGCCAGCACCTCGACAGTCGGCTATGGCTACACCTTC.

V is TRBV5-1 and J is TRBJ1-1; D is undetermined. The V end was cut by 0 bases, the J end by 4 bases, with 7 bases between. Germline CDR1 and CDR2: SGHRS and YFSETQ. The CDR3 loop spans 13 amino acids. The CDR3 loop reads CASSLAMSTEAFF. In DNA, the CDR3 is TGCGCCAGCAGCTTGGCCATGAGCACTGAAGCTTTCTTT.

The chain is built from TRBV10-3 and TRBJ2-1; tentative D call: TRBD2 (6 bases). The CDR3 is 13 amino acids. The germline gives CDR1 ENHRY, CDR2 SYGVKD. The V and J ends lost 7 bases and 6 bases respectively, with 13 bases between them. In DNA, the CDR3 is TGTGCCATCATGGAGGGTGGGCGCAATGAGCAGTTCTTC. As protein: CAIMEGGRNEQFF.

The chain links TRBV9 to TRBJ2-3, with D possibly being TRBD2 (5 bases). Germline CDR1 reads SGDLS; CDR2 reads YYNGEE. The CDR3 has 21 residues. The V gene lost 3 bases and the J gene lost 1 base, with 30 bases spanning the gap. The CDR3 region has the DNA TGTGCCAGCAGCGGAATATCGAGGGCCGTGTCTTCCGAACCTGGCACAGATACGCAGTATTTT. Residues: CASSGISRAVSSEPGTDTQYF.

The V call is TRBV28, the J call TRBJ2-5; no clear D gene. The CDR3 runs 14 residues. Trimming took 1 base from V and 1 from J, leaving 7 bases between them. The germline CDR1 and CDR2 sequences are MDHEN and SYDVKM. CDR3 in DNA: TGTGCCAGCAGTTTATATGGGGTCCAAGAGACCCAGTACTTC. Encoded protein: CASSLYGVQETQYF.

V and J are TRBV5-1 and TRBJ2-7; TRBD1 matches at 9 bases. CDR3 length: 14 residues. Trimming cost V 7 bases and J 2 bases; bases outside gene matches: 7. CDR1 SGHRS and CDR2 YFSETQ come from the germline V gene. The DNA of the CDR3 is TGCGCCAGCGCGTCCGGGACAGGGACCTACGAGCAGTACTTC. Encoded protein: CASASGTGTYEQYF.

The rearrangement uses TRBV27 and TRBJ1-5, with a weak D call TRBD1 (5 bases). The CDR3 contains 12 residues. Trimming took 2 bases from V and 6 from J, leaving 5 bases between them. From germline, CDR1 is MNHEY and CDR2 SMNVEV (reference sequence). This CDR3 is CASSLQGQPQHF. The CDR3 region has the DNA TGTGCCAGCAGTTTACAGGGTCAGCCCCAGCATTTT.